Following are 23 T cell receptor beta chains from one sample sequenced in a study of blood T cells in healthy people across ages. The second PCR ran about 6 to 12 cycles with a sample-barcoded 5' primer and J-beta primers. TCRdb re-analysed the 5' RACE reads in MiXCR, keeping a single row per CDR3 protein. Of approximately 770,000 distinct CDR3 sequences in the sample, nearly 60% were seen once. Sequenced input: blood. These receptors were collected from a man aged 25 to 40 in good health.

With respect to this clonotype: This sequence may be a read error, since a much larger clone differs from it by one base. V and J are TRBV5-6 and TRBJ2-5; the match to TRBD1 covers 9 bases. Germline CDR1 and CDR2: SGHDT and YYEEEE. The V gene end was trimmed by 3 bases and the J gene end by 11 bases; junction bases not matched to a gene: 14. This CDR3 has 15 residues. The CDR3 loop is CASSYGTGTYNEQYF. CDR3 nucleotides: TGTGCCAGCAGCTACGGGACAGGGACATACAATGAGCAGTACTTC. Filled out from reference TRBV5-6 and TRBJ2-5, the complete variable domain reads DAGVTQSPTHLIKTRGQQVTLRCSPKSGHDTVSWYQQALGQGPQFIFQYYEEEERQRGNFPDRFSGHQFPNYSSELNVNALLLGDSALYLCASSYGTGTYNEQYFGPGTRLLVL.

This clonotype has only one observation. V usage is TRBV20-1 and J usage is TRBJ2-1; possibly TRBD2 for D (6 bases). This CDR3 region has 13 residues. The germline gives CDR1 DFQATT, CDR2 SNEGSKA (reference sequence). The V end was cut by 6 bases, the J end by 6 bases, with 15 bases between. CDR3 DNA: TGCAGTGCCCCGGGAGTAGTCGTCAATGAGCAGTTCTTC. It is translated as CSAPGVVVNEQFF.

The chain is built from TRBV29-1 and TRBJ2-5; 7 nucleotides match TRBD2. The CDR3 has 16 amino acids. CDR1 is SQVTM, CDR2 ANQGSEA, per germline. V dropped 3 bases and J dropped 5; count of bases not matched to a gene: 15. This CDR3 reads CSVETSTNGGSETQYF. Here the CDR3 DNA reads TGCAGCGTTGAGACCTCCACTAACGGGGGGTCGGAGACCCAGTACTTC.

The chain carries TRBV7-9 and TRBJ2-4; 7 nucleotides line up with TRBD1. The CDR3 is 13 amino acids. The germline V gene has CDR1 SEHNR and CDR2 FQNEAQ (reference sequence). V lost 0 bases to trimming and J lost 8 bases; unmatched junction nucleotides: 1. CDR3 region: CASSLAGTDIQYF. DNA of the CDR3: TGTGCCAGCAGCTTAGCCGGGACAGACATTCAGTACTTC.

This clonotype has a count of ten or more. The V call is TRBV2, the J call TRBJ2-7; D not resolved. Trimming removed 4 bases at V and 5 bases at J, with 15 bases between. CDR3 size: 14 residues. CDR1 is SNHLY and CDR2 is FYNNEI in the germline V gene. This chain's CDR3 is CASSVSGVSNEQYF. DNA for the CDR3: TGTGCCAGCAGTGTGTCGGGTGTTTCAAACGAGCAGTACTTC.

The sample holds a few counts of this clonotype. V and J are TRBV5-1 and TRBJ1-1, with D unresolved. V lost 0 bases to trimming and J lost 4 bases, with 10 bases between them. CDR1 SGHRS and CDR2 YFSETQ come from the germline V gene. The CDR3 length is 14 residues. CDR3 protein: CASSLDPPGTEAFF. The CDR3, as DNA: TGCGCCAGCAGCTTGGACCCGCCCGGCACTGAAGCTTTCTTT.

The chain carries TRBV25-1 and TRBJ1-1; D call uncertain. Germline V gene data show CDR1 as MGHDK and CDR2 as SYGVNS. Trimming took 4 bases from V and 1 from J, leaving 10 bases between them. This CDR3 comprises 14 residues. Written as DNA, the CDR3 is TGTGCCAGCAGTGGTTGGGGTCCGAACACTGAAGCTTTCTTT. This encodes CASSGWGPNTEAFF. Full variable domain (outside the CDR3, taken from reference TRBV25-1 and TRBJ1-1): EADIYQTPRYLVIGTGKKITLECSQTMGHDKMYWYQQDPGMELHLIHYSYGVNSTEKGDLSSESTVSRIRTEHFPLTLESARPSHTSQYLCASSGWGPNTEAFFGQGTRLTVV.

The rearrangement links TRBV7-2 to TRBJ2-7; 7 bases map to TRBD1. The DNA end is a closer match to TRBJ2-1, so the J assignment may be wrong. CDR3 length: 16 residues. Germline CDR1 SGHTA, CDR2 FQGNSA. CDR3 DNA: TGTGCCAGCAGCCCAAGCCCGGGACAGAGTAGGGATGAGCAGTTCTTC. Its protein is CASSPSPGQSRDEQFF.

The chain is built from TRBV12-3 or TRBV12-4 and TRBJ2-1; D may be TRBD1 or TRBD2 (6 bases each). The CDR3 consists of 14 residues. Trimming removed 4 bases from V and 4 bases from J, with 11 bases in between. The CDR3: CASSYEGGYNEQFF. The CDR3 region has the DNA TGTGCCAGCAGTTACGAGGGGGGTTACAATGAGCAGTTCTTC.

J is TRBJ2-1 and V is TRBV28; TRBD2 matches at 7 bases. The germline gives CDR1 MDHEN, CDR2 SYDVKM. V lost 3 bases to trimming and J lost 7 bases; unmatched junction nucleotides: 15. The CDR3 consists of 17 residues. CDR3 DNA: TGTGCCAGCAGTTTTCCCCCTAGGCGGGAGAGGAGGAATGAGCAGTTCTTC. Translating it yields CASSFPPRRERRNEQFF. The full variable domain, with the rest looked up from reference TRBV28 and TRBJ2-1, is DVKVTQSSRYLVKRTGEKVFLECVQDMDHENMFWYRQDPGLGLRLIYFSYDVKMKEKGDIPEGYSVSREKKERFSLILESASTNQTSMYLCASSFPPRRERRNEQFFGPGTRLTVL.

The sample holds a few counts of this clonotype. The chain joins TRBV27 to TRBJ1-6; the D gene is possibly TRBD1 (6 bases). Trimming shortened V by 5 bases and J by 1 base, and 15 bases separated the two germline ends. The CDR3 has 17 amino acids. CDR1 is MNHEY, CDR2 SMNVEV, per germline (reference sequence). In DNA form, the CDR3 reads TGTGCCAGCAGTCGAAGACCAGGGGTTTCCTATAATTCACCCCTCCACTTT. Encoded protein: CASSRRPGVSYNSPLHF.

This clonotype was seen ten or more times. The chain joins TRBV6-2 or TRBV6-3 to TRBJ2-1; D unresolved. The CDR3 is 14 amino acids. Germline CDR1 is MNHEY and CDR2 is SVGEGT. V was pared by 4 bases and J by 0 bases, with 7 bases between. CDR3: CASSFGGSYNEQFF. Written as DNA, the CDR3 is TGTGCCAGCAGTTTCGGCGGCTCCTACAATGAGCAGTTCTTC.

In its sample, this clonotype was seen a few times. The chain links TRBV29-1 to TRBJ2-1; TRBD1 might be the D (5 bases). The V and J ends lost 2 bases and 7 bases respectively, with 12 bases between them. Germline CDR1 is SQVTM and CDR2 is ANQGSEA. This CDR3 has 13 amino acids. CDR3 sequence (DNA): TGCAGCGTTGAACGGCAGGGTGCGAATGAGCAGTTCTTC. It yields the protein CSVERQGANEQFF.

The chain couples TRBV7-2 to TRBJ2-7; D is unclear. The V end was cut by 5 bases, the J end by 4 bases, with 12 bases between. CDR1 and CDR2 from the germline V gene are SGHTA and FQGNSA. The CDR3 contains 13 residues. The CDR3, as DNA: TGTGCCAGCAGCCCCGCGAGGCAGTACGAGCAGTACTTC. Translation: CASSPARQYEQYF.

This sequence joins TRBV25-1 and TRBJ2-1; no clear D gene. CDR1 MGHDK and CDR2 SYGVNS come from the germline V gene. The CDR3 extends over 10 amino acids. Trimming took 8 bases from V and 9 from J, leaving 8 bases between them. CDR3 nucleotide sequence: TGTGCCAGCGCTCTTATTGAGCAGTTCTTC. Translated, it gives CASALIEQFF.

The V gene is TRBV10-3, the J gene TRBJ2-1, with TRBD2 as a possible D gene (6 bases). Per germline, CDR1 ENHRY and CDR2 SYGVKD. This CDR3 comprises 16 residues. Trimming removed 1 base at V and 7 bases at J, with 17 bases between. CDR3 in amino acids: CAISELADPFGNEQFF. CDR3 bases: TGTGCCATCAGTGAGTTAGCGGATCCATTCGGGAATGAGCAGTTCTTC.

A few counts support this clonotype. J is TRBJ2-1 and V is TRBV27, with TRBD2 matching 9 bases. The trim removed 3 bases at V and 2 bases at J, leaving 5 bases unmatched. CDR1 is MNHEY and CDR2 is SMNVEV in the germline V gene (reference sequence). The CDR3 has 16 amino acids. The DNA of the CDR3 is TGTGCCAGCAGTTTTCGGAGACTAGCGGCCTACAATGAGCAGTTCTTC. This sequence encodes CASSFRRLAAYNEQFF.

This clonotype was seen more than once but under ten times. This chain joins TRBV7-9 and TRBJ2-5; the D call may be TRBD1 or TRBD2 (6 bases each). Germline assignment: CDR1 SEHNR and CDR2 FQNEAQ (reference sequence). V was shortened by 5 bases and J by 13 bases, with 17 bases between the two germline ends. The CDR3 totals 12 residues. The chain's CDR3 is CASSASGGPLYF. The CDR3 DNA follows: TGTGCCAGCAGCGCTAGTGGGGGGCCACTGTACTTC.

V is TRBV7-9 and J is TRBJ2-7; D assignment may be TRBD1 or TRBD2 (6 bases each). This CDR3 has 15 residues. Germline CDR1 is SEHNR and CDR2 is FQNEAQ (reference sequence). The V end lost 4 bases, the J end lost 2 bases, and 15 bases lay between the germline ends. CDR3: CASSSPGAATYEQYF. In DNA, the CDR3 is TGTGCCAGCAGCTCCCCGGGGGCAGCGACCTACGAGCAGTACTTC.

Notes on this clonotype: This may arise from a read error, as a much more abundant clone is one base away. This chain links TRBV14 with TRBJ2-1, with D possibly called TRBD1 or TRBD2 (5 bases each). CDR1 and CDR2 (germline): SGHDN, FVKESK. Trimming removed 1 base at V and 13 bases at J, with 17 bases between. The CDR3 covers 14 residues. The CDR3 region is CASSQGTSLGTQFF. CDR3 sequence (DNA): TGTGCCAGCAGCCAAGGGACGTCACTGGGGACCCAGTTCTTC.

The rearrangement uses TRBV10-3 and TRBJ1-2; D is uncertain. The germline V and J ends were trimmed by 0 bases and 6 bases, with 2 bases remaining between them. The germline CDR1 and CDR2 sequences are ENHRY and SYGVKD. The CDR3 is made up of 11 amino acids. The CDR3 loop is CAISESNGYTF. CDR3 bases: TGTGCCATCAGTGAGTCGAATGGCTACACCTTC.

V and J are TRBV25-1 and TRBJ2-5; D uncertain. Germline lookup yields CDR1 MGHDK and CDR2 SYGVNS. V was cut by 6 bases and J by 1 base, with 3 bases left in between. The CDR3 length is 11 residues. The CDR3 reads CASRFQETQYF. The CDR3, as DNA: TGTGCCAGCAGGTTCCAAGAGACCCAGTACTTC. The full variable domain, completed using reference TRBV25-1 and TRBJ2-5, is EADIYQTPRYLVIGTGKKITLECSQTMGHDKMYWYQQDPGMELHLIHYSYGVNSTEKGDLSSESTVSRIRTEHFPLTLESARPSHTSQYLCASRFQETQYFGPGTRLLVL.

The sample holds a few counts of this clonotype. The chain couples TRBV20-1 to TRBJ2-7; 7 bases map to TRBD2. The germline CDR1 and CDR2 sequences are DFQATT and SNEGSKA (reference sequence). The V and J ends lost 4 bases and 2 bases, in that order; junction bases with no gene match: 20. The CDR3 contains 18 residues. CDR3 coding DNA: TGCAGTGCTACCCCCCGGGAGGCCGTTGTACCGAATCCCTACGAGCAGTACTTC. Its translation: CSATPREAVVPNPYEQYF.